Listed here is a single T cell receptor (beta chain). Its cognate antigen is unknown. V lost 0 bases to trimming and J lost 6 bases, with 9 bases between them. CDR3 size: 15 residues. The V gene's germline CDR1 is LGHNA and CDR2 YSLEER. This entry comes from a study of Ad26.COV2.S vaccination and SARS-CoV-2 variants. Background on the study: The Ad26.COV2.S arm of the COV1001 trial was where the donor was placed. Ad26.COV2.S, an intramuscular injection, was given once or twice 56 days apart. Points from the study as a whole: Whether participants received vaccine or placebo, their non-spike TCR breadth was similar.

The assay was immunoSEQ multiplex PCR, and TCRdb's table has in-frame clones only and misses some. The repertoire holds about 480,000 clones, with 87% as singletons. Treatment of the sample: some 20 received Ad26.COV2.S at low or high dose, single or two shots; about 5 received placebo; per-sample allocation not given. Material that was analyzed had been drawn on day 63 after the first vaccine or placebo injection. Sample: peripheral blood, taken in a trial of Ad26.COV2.S vaccine versus placebo. This sequence originates from a person aged 18-60 years who received the Ad26.COV2.S COVID-19 vaccine or a placebo. J is TRBJ1-6 and V is TRBV4-3; D remains ambiguous. CDR3 bases: TGCGCCAGCAGCCAAGAAGGCTCCCCTAATTCACCCCTCCACTTT. Amino acid sequence: CASSQEGSPNSPLHF.